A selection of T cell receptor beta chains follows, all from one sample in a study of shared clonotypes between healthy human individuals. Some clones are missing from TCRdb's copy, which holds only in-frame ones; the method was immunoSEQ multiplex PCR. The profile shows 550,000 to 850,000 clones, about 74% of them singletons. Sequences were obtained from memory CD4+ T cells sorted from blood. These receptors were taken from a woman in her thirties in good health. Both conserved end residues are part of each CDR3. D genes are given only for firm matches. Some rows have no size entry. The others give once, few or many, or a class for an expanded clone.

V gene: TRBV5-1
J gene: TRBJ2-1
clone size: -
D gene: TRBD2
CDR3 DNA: TGCGCCAGCAGCTTGTTCCGTGGAGCTAGCGGGTATCGCAATGAGCAGTTCTTC
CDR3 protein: CASSLFRGASGYRNEQFF

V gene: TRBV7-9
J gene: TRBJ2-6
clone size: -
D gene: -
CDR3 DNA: TGTGCCAGCAGTCCAGGGTCTGGGGCCAACGTCCTGACTTTC
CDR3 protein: CASSPGSGANVLTF

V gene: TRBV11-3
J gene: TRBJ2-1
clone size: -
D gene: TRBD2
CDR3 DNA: TGTGCCAGCAGCTTGGTGGCTAGCGGGAGGAATGAGCAGTTCTTC
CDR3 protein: CASSLVASGRNEQFF

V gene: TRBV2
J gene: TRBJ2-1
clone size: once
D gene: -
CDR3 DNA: TGTGCCAGCAGAGGAGGAAGCACCTACAATGAGCAGTTCTTC
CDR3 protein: CASRGGSTYNEQFF

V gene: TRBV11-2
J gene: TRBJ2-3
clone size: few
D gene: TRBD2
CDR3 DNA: TGTGCACTCGGGAGGCTGTCGGCAGATACGCAGTATTTT
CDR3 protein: CALGRLSADTQYF

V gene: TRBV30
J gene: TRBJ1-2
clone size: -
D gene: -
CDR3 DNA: TGTGCCTGGACCGCCTCACCAAAGAGCTACACCTTC
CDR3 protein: CAWTASPKSYTF

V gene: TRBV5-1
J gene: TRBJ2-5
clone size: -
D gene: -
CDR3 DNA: TGCGCCAGCACCGTACTCCCCGGGAGAGAAGAGACCCAGTACTTC
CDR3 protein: CASTVLPGREETQYF

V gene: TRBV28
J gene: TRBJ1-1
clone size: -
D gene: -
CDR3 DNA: TGTGCCAGCAGTTTGGACAGTACTTTGAACACTGAAGCTTTCTTT
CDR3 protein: CASSLDSTLNTEAFF

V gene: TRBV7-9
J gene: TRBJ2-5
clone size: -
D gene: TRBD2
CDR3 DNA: TGTGCCAGCAGCATACTAGCGGGGTATCGAGAGACCCAGTACTTC
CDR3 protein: CASSILAGYRETQYF

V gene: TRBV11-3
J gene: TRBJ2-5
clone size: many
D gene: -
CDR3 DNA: TGTGCCAGCAGCTTAGGAGCCGGCGGGATAGTCGGGGAGACCCAGTACTTC
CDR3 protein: CASSLGAGGIVGETQYF

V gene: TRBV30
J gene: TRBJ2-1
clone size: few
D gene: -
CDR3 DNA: TGTGCCTGGAGTGTAGGGGGGAGTCGGTCCAATGAGCAGTTCTTC
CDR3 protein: CAWSVGGSRSNEQFF

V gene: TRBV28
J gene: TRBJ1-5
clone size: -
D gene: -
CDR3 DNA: TGTGCCAGCAGTTCTAGCCGGACAGGCAATCAGCCCCAGCATTTT
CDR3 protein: CASSSSRTGNQPQHF

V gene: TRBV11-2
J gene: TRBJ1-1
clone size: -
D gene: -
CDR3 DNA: TGTGCCAGCAGCGAAGGACGGTTTACTGAAGCTTTCTTT
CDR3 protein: CASSEGRFTEAFF

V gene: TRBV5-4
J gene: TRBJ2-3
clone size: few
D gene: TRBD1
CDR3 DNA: TGTGCCAGCAGCTTGGCGGTGTCCCGGGACAGGGCCGTGTATACGCAGTATTTT
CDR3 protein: CASSLAVSRDRAVYTQYF

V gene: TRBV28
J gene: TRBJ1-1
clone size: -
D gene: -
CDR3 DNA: TGTGCCAGCAGAACATTGTATCGGGCTTTCTTT
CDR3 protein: CASRTLYRAFF

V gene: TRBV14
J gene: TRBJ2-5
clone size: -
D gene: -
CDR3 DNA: TGTGCCAGCAGCCAAGATCGGGGCTCTGGAGAGACCCAGTACTTC
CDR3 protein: CASSQDRGSGETQYF

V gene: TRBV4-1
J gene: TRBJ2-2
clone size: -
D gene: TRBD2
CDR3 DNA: TGCGCCAGCAGCCGCTTAGCGGGAGCGGACACCGGGGAGCTGTTTTTT
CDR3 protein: CASSRLAGADTGELFF

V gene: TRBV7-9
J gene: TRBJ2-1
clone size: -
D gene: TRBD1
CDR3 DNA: TGTGCCAGCGGTAATAGGGGACAGTACAATGAGCAGTTCTTC
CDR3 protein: CASGNRGQYNEQFF

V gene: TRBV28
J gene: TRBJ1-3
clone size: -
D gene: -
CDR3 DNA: TGTGCCAGCAGCCCCGGTCCACGCTCTGGAAACACCATATATTTT
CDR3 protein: CASSPGPRSGNTIYF

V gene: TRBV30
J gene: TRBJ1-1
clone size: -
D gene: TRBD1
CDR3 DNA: TGTGCCTGGAGGGCAATCTACAGGGGGCGAGGGGCTGAAGCTTTCTTT
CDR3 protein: CAWRAIYRGRGAEAFF

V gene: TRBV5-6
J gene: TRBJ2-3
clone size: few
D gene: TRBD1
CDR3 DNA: TGTGCCAGCAGCGGGAGGACAGGGTTGACAGATACGCAGTATTTT
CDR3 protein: CASSGRTGLTDTQYF

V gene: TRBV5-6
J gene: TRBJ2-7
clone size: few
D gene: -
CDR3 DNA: TGTGCCAGCAGCTCCTGGGACGGAGCCTACGAGCAGTACTTC
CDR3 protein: CASSSWDGAYEQYF

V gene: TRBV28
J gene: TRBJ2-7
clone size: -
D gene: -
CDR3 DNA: TGTGCCAGCAGAGGACAGTTTTACGAGCAGTACTTC
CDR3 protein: CASRGQFYEQYF

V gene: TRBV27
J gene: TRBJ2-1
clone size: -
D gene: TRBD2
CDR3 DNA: TGTGCCAGCAGTCCTAGGACTAGCGGCTCCTACAATGAGCAGTTCTTC
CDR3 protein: CASSPRTSGSYNEQFF

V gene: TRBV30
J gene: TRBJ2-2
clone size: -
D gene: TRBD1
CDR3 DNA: TGTGCCTGCACCCCGGACAGGGGTTTCAACACCGGGGAGCTGTTTTTT
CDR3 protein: CACTPDRGFNTGELFF

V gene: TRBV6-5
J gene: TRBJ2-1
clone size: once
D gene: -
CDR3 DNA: TGTGCCAGCAGCTCCATGGTCGCTGGCAGCAATGAGCAGTTCTTC
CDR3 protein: CASSSMVAGSNEQFF

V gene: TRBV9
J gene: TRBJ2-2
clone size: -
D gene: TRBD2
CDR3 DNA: TGTGCCAGCAGCCGCGGGGAGGGGTACACCGGGGAGCTGTTTTTT
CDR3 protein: CASSRGEGYTGELFF

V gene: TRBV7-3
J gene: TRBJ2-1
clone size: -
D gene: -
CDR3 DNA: TGTGCCAGCAGCTTAGTTGAGCAGTTCTTC
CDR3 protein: CASSLVEQFF

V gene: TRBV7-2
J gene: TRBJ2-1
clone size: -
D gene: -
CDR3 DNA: TGTGCCAGCAGCCCCCCCGGGGGCGCGTACAATGAGCAGTTCTTC
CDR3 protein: CASSPPGGAYNEQFF

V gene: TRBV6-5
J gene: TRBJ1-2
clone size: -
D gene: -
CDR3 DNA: TGTGCCAGCTCAAGTCGCAGGCCGGACGGCTACACCTTC
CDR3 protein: CASSSRRPDGYTF

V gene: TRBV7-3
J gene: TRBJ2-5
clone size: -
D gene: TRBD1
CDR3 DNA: TGTGCCAGCAGCTTGTACAGGGGGCGCGGAGAGACCCAGTACTTC
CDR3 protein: CASSLYRGRGETQYF

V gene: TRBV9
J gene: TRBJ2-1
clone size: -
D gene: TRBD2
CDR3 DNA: TGTGCCAGCAGCGTAGGGGCGGGAGCCTACAATGAGCAGTTCTTC
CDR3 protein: CASSVGAGAYNEQFF

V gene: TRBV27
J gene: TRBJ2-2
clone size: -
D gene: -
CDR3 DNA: TGTGCCAGCACCGAAACCGGGAGGAACACCGGGGAGCTGTTTTTT
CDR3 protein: CASTETGRNTGELFF

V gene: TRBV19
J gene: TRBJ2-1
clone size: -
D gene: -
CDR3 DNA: TGTGCCAGTAGTATGGGCGTGGGGGGAAATGAGCAGTTCTTC
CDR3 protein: CASSMGVGGNEQFF

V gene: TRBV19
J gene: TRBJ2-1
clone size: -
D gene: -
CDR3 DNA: TGTGCCAGTCTCCGGGCGGAGGGGAGTGAGCAGTTCTTC
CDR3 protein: CASLRAEGSEQFF

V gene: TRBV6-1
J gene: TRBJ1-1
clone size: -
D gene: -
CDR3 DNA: TGTGCCAGCAGTGAAGGAGGGGGGATTGAAGCTTTCTTT
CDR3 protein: CASSEGGGIEAFF

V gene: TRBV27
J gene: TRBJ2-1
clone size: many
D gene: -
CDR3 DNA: TGTGCCAGCAGTTCCACAGACAGCTCCTACAATGAGCAGTTCTTC
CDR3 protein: CASSSTDSSYNEQFF

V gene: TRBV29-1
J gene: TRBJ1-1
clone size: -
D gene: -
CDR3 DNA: TGCAGCGTTACCCCTCTGGGGACGAACACTGAAGCTTTCTTT
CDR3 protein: CSVTPLGTNTEAFF

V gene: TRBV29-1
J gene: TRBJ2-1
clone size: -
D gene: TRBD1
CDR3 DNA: TGCAGCGTTCAACTAGATACAGGGGTGGATGAGCAGTTCTTC
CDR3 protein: CSVQLDTGVDEQFF

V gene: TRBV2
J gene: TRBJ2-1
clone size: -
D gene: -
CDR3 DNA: TGTGCCAGCAAAACAAGTGGCCAAACGGCCGAGCAGTTCTTC
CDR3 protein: CASKTSGQTAEQFF

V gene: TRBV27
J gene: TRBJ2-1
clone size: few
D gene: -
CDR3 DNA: TGTGCCAGCAGTTTAGGGGACTCCTACAATGAGCAGTTCTTC
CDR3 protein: CASSLGDSYNEQFF